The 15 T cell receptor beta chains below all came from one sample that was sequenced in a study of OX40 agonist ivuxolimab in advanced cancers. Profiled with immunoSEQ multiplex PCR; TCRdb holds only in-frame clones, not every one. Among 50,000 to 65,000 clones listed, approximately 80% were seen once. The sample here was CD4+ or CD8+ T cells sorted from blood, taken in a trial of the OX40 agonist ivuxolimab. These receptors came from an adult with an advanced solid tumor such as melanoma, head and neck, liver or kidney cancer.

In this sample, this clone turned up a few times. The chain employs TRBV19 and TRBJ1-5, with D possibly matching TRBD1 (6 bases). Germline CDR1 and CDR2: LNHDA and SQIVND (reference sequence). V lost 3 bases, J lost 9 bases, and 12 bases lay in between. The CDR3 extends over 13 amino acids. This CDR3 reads CASSMGAGGPQHF. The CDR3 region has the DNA TGTGCCAGTAGTATGGGGGCTGGGGGGCCCCAGCATTTT.

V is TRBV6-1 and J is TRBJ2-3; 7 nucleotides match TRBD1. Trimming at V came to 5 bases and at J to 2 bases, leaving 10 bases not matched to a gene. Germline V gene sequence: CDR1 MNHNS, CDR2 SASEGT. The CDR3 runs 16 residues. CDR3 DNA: TGTGCCAGCAGTCAAGGCCAGGGACAGAACACAGATACGCAGTATTTT. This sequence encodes CASSQGQGQNTDTQYF.

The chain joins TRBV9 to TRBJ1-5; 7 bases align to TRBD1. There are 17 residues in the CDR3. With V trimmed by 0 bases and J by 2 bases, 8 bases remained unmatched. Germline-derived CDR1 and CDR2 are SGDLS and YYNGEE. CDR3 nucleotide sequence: TGTGCCAGCAGCGTAGGCAGGGGGGGCCCCGGCAATCAGCCCCAGCATTTT. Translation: CASSVGRGGPGNQPQHF. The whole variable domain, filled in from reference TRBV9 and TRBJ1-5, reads DSGVTQTPKHLITATGQRVTLRCSPRSGDLSVYWYQQSLDQGLQFLIQYYNGEERAKGNILERFSAQQFPDLHSELNLSSLELGDSALYFCASSVGRGGPGNQPQHFGDGTRLSIL.

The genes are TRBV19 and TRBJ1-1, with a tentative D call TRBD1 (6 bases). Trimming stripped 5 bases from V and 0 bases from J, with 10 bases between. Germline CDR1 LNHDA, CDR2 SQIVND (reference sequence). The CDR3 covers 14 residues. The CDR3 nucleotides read TGTGCCAGTAGTGAAACAGGGATGAACACTGAAGCTTTCTTT. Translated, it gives CASSETGMNTEAFF.

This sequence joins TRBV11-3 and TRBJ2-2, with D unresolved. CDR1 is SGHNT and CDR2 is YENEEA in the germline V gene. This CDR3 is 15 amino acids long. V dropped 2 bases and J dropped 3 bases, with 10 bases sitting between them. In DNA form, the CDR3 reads TGTGCCAGCAGCTTATCCAACTCCGACACCGGGGAGCTGTTTTTT. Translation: CASSLSNSDTGELFF.

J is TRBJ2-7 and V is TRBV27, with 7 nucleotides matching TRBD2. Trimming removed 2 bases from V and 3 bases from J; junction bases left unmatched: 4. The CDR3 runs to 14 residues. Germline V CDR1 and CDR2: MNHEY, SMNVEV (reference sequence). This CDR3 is CASSLAGVGYEQYF. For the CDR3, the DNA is TGTGCCAGCAGTTTAGCGGGAGTTGGCTACGAGCAGTACTTC.

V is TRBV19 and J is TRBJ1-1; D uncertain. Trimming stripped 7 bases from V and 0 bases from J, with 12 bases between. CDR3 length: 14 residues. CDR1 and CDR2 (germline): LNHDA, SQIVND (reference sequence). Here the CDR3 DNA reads TGTGCCAGTAAACCCCCGGCTATGAACACTGAAGCTTTCTTT. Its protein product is CASKPPAMNTEAFF.

CDR3 in DNA: TGTGCCAGTAGTATAGGGACAGGTAGTGGGAATCAGCCCCAGCATTTT. It codes for CASSIGTGSGNQPQHF. The V call is TRBV19, the J call TRBJ1-5; 7 bases are a match to TRBD1. With 1 base clipped from V and 4 bases from J, the junction kept 7 bases outside the gene matches. From germline, CDR1 is LNHDA and CDR2 SQIVND (reference sequence). This CDR3 comprises 16 residues. The full variable domain, its missing parts supplied by reference TRBV19 and TRBJ1-5, is DGGITQSPKYLFRKEGQNVTLSCEQNLNHDAMYWYRQDPGQGLRLIYYSQIVNDFQKGDIAEGYSVSREKKESFPLTVTSAQKNPTAFYLCASSIGTGSGNQPQHFGDGTRLSIL.

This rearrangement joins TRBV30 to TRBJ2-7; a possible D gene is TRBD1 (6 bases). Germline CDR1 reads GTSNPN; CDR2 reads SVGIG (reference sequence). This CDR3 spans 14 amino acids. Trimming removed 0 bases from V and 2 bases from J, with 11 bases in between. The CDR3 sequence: CAWSVRGGTYEQYF. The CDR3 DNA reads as TGTGCCTGGAGTGTACGAGGGGGTACCTACGAGCAGTACTTC.

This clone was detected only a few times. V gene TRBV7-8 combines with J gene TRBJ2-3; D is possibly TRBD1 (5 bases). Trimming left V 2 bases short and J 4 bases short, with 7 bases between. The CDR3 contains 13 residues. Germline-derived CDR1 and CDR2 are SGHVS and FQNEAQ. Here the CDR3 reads CASSLNRPDTQYF. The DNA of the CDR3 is TGTGCCAGCAGCTTAAACAGGCCAGATACGCAGTATTTT.

The DNA for the CDR3 is TGTGCCAGCAGTGAACAGGGAAGCTCACCCCTCCACTTT. Translating gives CASSEQGSSPLHF. The rearrangement uses TRBV2 and TRBJ1-6, with D possibly being TRBD1 (5 bases). This CDR3 is 13 amino acids long. CDR1 and CDR2 from the germline V gene are SNHLY and FYNNEI. The V gene lost 2 bases and the J gene lost 10 bases, with 9 bases spanning the gap.

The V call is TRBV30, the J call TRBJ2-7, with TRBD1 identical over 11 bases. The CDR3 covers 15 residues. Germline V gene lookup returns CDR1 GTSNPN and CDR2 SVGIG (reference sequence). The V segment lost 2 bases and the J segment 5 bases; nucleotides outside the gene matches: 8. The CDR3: CAWSQGTGGWNEQYF. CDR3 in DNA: TGTGCCTGGAGTCAAGGGACAGGGGGATGGAACGAGCAGTACTTC. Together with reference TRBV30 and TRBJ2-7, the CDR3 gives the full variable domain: SQTIHQWPATLVQPVGSPLSLECTVEGTSNPNLYWYRQAAGRGLQLLFYSVGIGQISSEVPQNLSASRPQDRQFILSSKKLLLSDSGFYLCAWSQGTGGWNEQYFGPGTRLTVT.

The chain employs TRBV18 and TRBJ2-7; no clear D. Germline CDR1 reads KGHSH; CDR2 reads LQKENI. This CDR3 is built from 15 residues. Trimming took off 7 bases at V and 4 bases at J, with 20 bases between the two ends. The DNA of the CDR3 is TGTGCCAGCTACACAAGGGCGGCGGCCCCTTACGAGCAGTACTTC. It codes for CASYTRAAAPYEQYF. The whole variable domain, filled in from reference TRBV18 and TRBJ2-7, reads NAGVMQNPRHLVRRRGQEARLRCSPMKGHSHVYWYRQLPEEGLKFMVYLQKENIIDESGMPKERFSAEFPKEGPSILRIQQVVRGDSAAYFCASYTRAAAPYEQYFGPGTRLTVT.

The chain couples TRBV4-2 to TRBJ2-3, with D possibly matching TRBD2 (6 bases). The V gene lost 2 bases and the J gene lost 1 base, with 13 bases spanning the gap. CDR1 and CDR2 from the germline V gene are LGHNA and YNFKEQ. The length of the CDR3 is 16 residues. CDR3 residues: CASSQLQGGGTDTQYF. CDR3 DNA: TGTGCCAGCAGCCAATTGCAGGGAGGTGGCACAGATACGCAGTATTTT.

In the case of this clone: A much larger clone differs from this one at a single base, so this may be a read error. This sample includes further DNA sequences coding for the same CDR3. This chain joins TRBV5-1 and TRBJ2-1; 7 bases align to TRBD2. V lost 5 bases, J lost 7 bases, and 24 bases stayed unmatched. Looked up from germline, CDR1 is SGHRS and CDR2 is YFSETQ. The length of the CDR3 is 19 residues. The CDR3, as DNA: TGCGCCAGCAGTACAATCTCCCGGGGGGAGGGCCTCCGAGGGAATGAGCAGTTCTTC. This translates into CASSTISRGEGLRGNEQFF. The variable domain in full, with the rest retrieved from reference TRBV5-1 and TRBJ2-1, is KAGVTQTPRYLIKTRGQQVTLSCSPISGHRSVSWYQQTPGQGLQFLFEYFSETQRNKGNFPGRFSGRQFSNSRSEMNVSTLELGDSALYLCASSTISRGEGLRGNEQFFGPGTRLTVL.